Only one count was recorded for the clone carrying this T cell receptor (beta chain). Its antigen is unidentified. This sample was taken from a study of T cell repertoires in ileal Crohn's disease. As for the study in general: Biopsies of the neoterminal ileum at postoperative colonoscopy form M6 samples. Study observations and caveats: The median delay to postoperative endoscopy was under nine months.

This CDR3 comprises 15 residues. The junction had 3 bases not matched to a gene; V was cut back by 5 bases and J by 1 base. From germline, CDR1 is LGHNA and CDR2 YSLEER. Sequencing was performed with immunoSEQ multiplex PCR; in TCRdb, only in-frame clones are kept and a portion is missing. The table has approximately 10,000 clones, roughly 72% seen once. Noted time point: neoterminal ileum biopsy at postoperative endoscopy, about 6 months after surgery. Sequencing input: ileal tissue. This chain links TRBV4-3 with TRBJ2-2; 8 bases map to TRBD2. The TCR sequence derives from an adult with Crohn's disease. The CDR3 DNA follows: TGCGCCAGCAGCGGGGCGGGAGGGAACACCGGGGAGCTGTTTTTT. Protein product: CASSGAGGNTGELFF.